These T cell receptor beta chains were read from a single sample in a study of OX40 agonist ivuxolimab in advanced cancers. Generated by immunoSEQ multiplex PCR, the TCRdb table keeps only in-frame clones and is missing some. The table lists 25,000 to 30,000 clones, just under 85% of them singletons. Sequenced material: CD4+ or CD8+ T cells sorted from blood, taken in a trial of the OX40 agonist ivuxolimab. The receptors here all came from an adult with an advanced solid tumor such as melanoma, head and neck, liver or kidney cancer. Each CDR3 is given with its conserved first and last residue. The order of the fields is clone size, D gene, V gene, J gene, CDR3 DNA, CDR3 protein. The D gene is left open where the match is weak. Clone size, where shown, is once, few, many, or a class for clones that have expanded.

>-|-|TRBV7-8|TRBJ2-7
TGTGCCAGCAGCGCCGGACACTCCTACGAGCAGTACTTC
CASSAGHSYEQYF
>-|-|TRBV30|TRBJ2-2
TGTGCCTGGAAATTCACTGGGGTGAACACCGGGGAGCTGTTTTTT
CAWKFTGVNTGELFF
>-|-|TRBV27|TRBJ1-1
TGTGCCAGCAGCAACCATGCCTTGGGCCGGCCTGGGGAGAACACTGAAGCTTTCTTT
CASSNHALGRPGENTEAFF
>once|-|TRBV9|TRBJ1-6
TGTGCCAGCAGCGTAGGGGGCTCCTATAATTCACCCCTCCACTTT
CASSVGGSYNSPLHF
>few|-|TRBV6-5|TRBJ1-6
TGTGCCAGCAGACTCAGGACAGTAGATAATTCACCCCTCCACTTT
CASRLRTVDNSPLHF
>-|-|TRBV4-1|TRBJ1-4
TGCGCCAGCAGCCGTCAGGGCGGTAGTGAAAAACTGTTTTTT
CASSRQGGSEKLFF
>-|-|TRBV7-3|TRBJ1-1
TGTGCCAGCAGCTTAACAGGCGGTGGCACTGAAGCTTTCTTT
CASSLTGGGTEAFF
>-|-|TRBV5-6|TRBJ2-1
TGTGCCAGCAGGGACAGGAGTCTAGCGTACTCCTACAATGAGCAGTTCTTC
CASRDRSLAYSYNEQFF
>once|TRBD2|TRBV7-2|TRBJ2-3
TGTGCCAGCAGCCCGAGGACTAGCGGGACAGATACGCAGTATTTT
CASSPRTSGTDTQYF
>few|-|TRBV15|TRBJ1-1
TGTGCCACCAGCAGAGACAGGGGCACTGAAGCTTTCTTT
CATSRDRGTEAFF
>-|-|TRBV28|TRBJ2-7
TGTGCCAGCAGTTTCTCCAGGGGATACGAGCAGTACTTC
CASSFSRGYEQYF
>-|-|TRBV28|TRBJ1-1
TGTGCCAGCAGTTTAGCACTTAGGACTGAAGCTTTCTTT
CASSLALRTEAFF
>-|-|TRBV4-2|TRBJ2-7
TGTGCCAGCAGCCACGGGGGCGTTTACGAGCAGTACTTC
CASSHGGVYEQYF
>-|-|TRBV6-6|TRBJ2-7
TGTGCCAGCAGTTACTGGCCGTTCTCCTACGAGCAGTACTTC
CASSYWPFSYEQYF
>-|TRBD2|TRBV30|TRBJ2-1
TGTGCCTGGACCGGACTAGCGGGAGTGGGGAATACCTACAATGAGCAGTTCTTC
CAWTGLAGVGNTYNEQFF
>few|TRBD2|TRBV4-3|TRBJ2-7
TGCGCCAGCAGCCAAGATCGCGGGAGCGACTACGAGCAGTACTTC
CASSQDRGSDYEQYF
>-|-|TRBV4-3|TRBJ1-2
TGCGCCAGCAGCCAAGGTCAGAACTATGGCTACACCTTC
CASSQGQNYGYTF
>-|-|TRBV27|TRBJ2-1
TGTGCCAGCAGTTTCCGCTCCTACAATGAGCAGTTCTTC
CASSFRSYNEQFF
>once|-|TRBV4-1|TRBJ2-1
TGCGCCAGCAGCGGAGTGGGGGGCAGGAGGAATGAGCAGTTCTTC
CASSGVGGRRNEQFF
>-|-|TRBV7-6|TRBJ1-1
TGTGCCAGCAGCTTAGTTAGTTGGGGGCAGGGTAACACTGAAGCTTTCTTT
CASSLVSWGQGNTEAFF
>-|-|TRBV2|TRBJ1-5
TGTGCCAGCTGCCGGGCAGGGGTCAATCAGCCCCAGCATTTT
CASCRAGVNQPQHF
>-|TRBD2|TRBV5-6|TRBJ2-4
TGTGCCAGCAGCGCCGATAGCGGGAGGGCCTGGTCCAAAAACATTCAGTACTTC
CASSADSGRAWSKNIQYF
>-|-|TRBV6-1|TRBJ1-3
TGTGCCAGCACGCAGATAAGTCTGTCTGGAAACACCATATATTTT
CASTQISLSGNTIYF
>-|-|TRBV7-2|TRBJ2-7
TGTGCCAGCAGCCTACAGGGAATTCAGTACTTC
CASSLQGIQYF
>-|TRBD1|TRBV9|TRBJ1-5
TGTGCCAGCAGCGTATCCGACAGGGTACAGCCCCAGCATTTT
CASSVSDRVQPQHF
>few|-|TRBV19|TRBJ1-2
TGTGCCAGTAGTATGGGCGGAGCGGGCTACACCTTC
CASSMGGAGYTF
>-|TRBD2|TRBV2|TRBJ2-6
TGTGCCAGCAGCGAGCTAGCGGGGGGGCCTGGGGCCAACGTCCTGACTTTC
CASSELAGGPGANVLTF
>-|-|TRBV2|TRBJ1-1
TGTGCCAGTACAGTGGGTAGGACTGAAGCTTTCTTT
CASTVGRTEAFF
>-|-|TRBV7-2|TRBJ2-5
TGTGCCAGCAGCTCAGAACCGGGACGGCAAGAGACCCAGTACTTC
CASSSEPGRQETQYF
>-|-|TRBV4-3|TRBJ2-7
TGCGCCAGCAGCCAAGATCGGGTGGCGAAGAGGTACTTC
CASSQDRVAKRYF
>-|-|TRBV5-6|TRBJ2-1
TGTGCCAGCAGCTCCGACTGGAACAATGAGCAGTTCTTC
CASSSDWNNEQFF
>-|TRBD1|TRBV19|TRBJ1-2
TGTGCCAGTAGACAGGGGAGTTGGAGGTATGGCTACACCTTC
CASRQGSWRYGYTF